This TCR beta chain stems from a study of cytomegalovirus exposure and HLA in healthy donors. From germline, CDR1 is SNHLY and CDR2 FYNNEI. V was pared by 6 bases and J by 5 bases, with 4 bases of the junction left unmatched. This CDR3 spans 13 amino acids. This clone was seen only a few times. The target antigen is unknown. Clones were sequenced by immunoSEQ multiplex PCR, and TCRdb holds only the in-frame ones, with some missing. The sample records some 41,000 clones, under 95% being singletons. General study findings and limits: A few of the chains that were CMV-associated were confirmed in vitro to be specific for CMV antigens.

The source material was PBMCs. The chain combines TRBV2 with TRBJ1-5; 7 nucleotides match TRBD1. This receptor was taken from a woman aged 18-30 years in good health and CMV-seronegative. The CDR3 DNA reads TGTGCCAGCAGCGCCCAGGGGGATCAGCCCCAGCATTTT. Translation gives CASSAQGDQPQHF.